The entry that follows covers one TCR beta chain sequence. Antigen specificity is unknown. The source of the sample is a study of vaccination and CD4 T cells after COVID-19. On the study more broadly: Post-diagnosis, post-COVID samples were collected after a median approximately 100 days, ranging 35 to 161. Collection of post-vaccine samples followed dose two by a median approximately 76 days, spanning a range of 14 to 241.

TCRdb processed the PCR reads anew with MiXCR; each CDR3 protein has one entry. The repertoire holds fewer than 20,000 distinct CDR3 sequences, roughly two thirds seen once, with roughly 1.1% in the top ten. V shed 5 bases and J shed 7 bases, with 12 bases lying between them. Germline CDR1 MNHNS, CDR2 SASEGT. The CDR3 length is 14 residues. Study outcomes and limitations: Convalescent patients had a median roughly 86% of post-vaccine SARS-CoV-2-reactive clones that were detected only after vaccination, not before it. Convalescent patient numbers were relatively low, with no early post-infection timepoints.

This chain links TRBV6-1 with TRBJ1-6; D remains ambiguous. The sequence was collected from a human donor who had recovered from COVID-19. Material: CD4+ T cells from blood, obtained after SARS-CoV-2 vaccination. CDR3 in amino acids: CASSRVVENSPLHF. CDR3 nucleotide sequence: TGTGCCAGCAGTAGGGTCGTCGAGAATTCACCCCTCCACTTT.